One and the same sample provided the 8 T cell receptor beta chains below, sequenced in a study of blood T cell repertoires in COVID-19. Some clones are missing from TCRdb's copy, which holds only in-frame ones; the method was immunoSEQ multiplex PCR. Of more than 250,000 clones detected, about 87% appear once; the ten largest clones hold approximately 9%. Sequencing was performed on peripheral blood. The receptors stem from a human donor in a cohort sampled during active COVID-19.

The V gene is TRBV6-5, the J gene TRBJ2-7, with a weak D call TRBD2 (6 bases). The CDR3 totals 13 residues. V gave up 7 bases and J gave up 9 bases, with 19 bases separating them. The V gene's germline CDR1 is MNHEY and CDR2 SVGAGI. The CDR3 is CASTRPWGVLQYF. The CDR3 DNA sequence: TGTGCCAGCACCCGTCCCTGGGGGGTTTTGCAGTACTTC.

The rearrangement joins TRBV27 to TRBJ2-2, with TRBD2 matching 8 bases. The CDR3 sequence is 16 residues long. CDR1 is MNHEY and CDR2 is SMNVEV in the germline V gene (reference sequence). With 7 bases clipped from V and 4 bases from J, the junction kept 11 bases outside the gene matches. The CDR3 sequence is CASIEAPSGSTGELFF. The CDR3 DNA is TGTGCCAGCATTGAAGCACCAAGCGGGAGCACCGGGGAGCTGTTTTTT.

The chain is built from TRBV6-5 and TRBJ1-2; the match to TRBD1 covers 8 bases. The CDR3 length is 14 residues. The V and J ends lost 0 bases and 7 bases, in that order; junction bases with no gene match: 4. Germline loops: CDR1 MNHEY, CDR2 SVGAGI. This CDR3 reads CASSYSRQGTGYTF. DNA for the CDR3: TGTGCCAGCAGTTACTCCCGACAGGGGACTGGCTACACCTTC.

CDR3 sequence reads: CASSMGRFNTGELFF. Written as DNA, the CDR3 is TGCGCCAGCAGTATGGGGAGGTTTAACACCGGGGAGCTGTTTTTT. V gene TRBV10-2 combines with J gene TRBJ2-2; D is possibly TRBD2 (6 bases). This CDR3 spans 15 amino acids. Germline CDR1 is WSHSY and CDR2 is SAAADI. Trimming took off 5 bases at V and 2 bases at J, with 12 bases between the two ends.

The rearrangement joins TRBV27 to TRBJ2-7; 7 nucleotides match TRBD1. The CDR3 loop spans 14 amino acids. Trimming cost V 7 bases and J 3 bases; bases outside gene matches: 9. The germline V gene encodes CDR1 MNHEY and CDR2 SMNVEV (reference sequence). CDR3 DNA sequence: TGTGCCAGCAAACCGGGACAGAGCCTCTACGAGCAGTACTTC. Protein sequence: CASKPGQSLYEQYF.

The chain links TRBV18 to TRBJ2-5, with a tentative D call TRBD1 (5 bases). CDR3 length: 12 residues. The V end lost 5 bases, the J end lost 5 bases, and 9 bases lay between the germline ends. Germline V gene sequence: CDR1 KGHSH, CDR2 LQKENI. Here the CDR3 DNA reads TGTGCCAGCTCATCGACAGTGGAGACCCAGTACTTC. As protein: CASSSTVETQYF.

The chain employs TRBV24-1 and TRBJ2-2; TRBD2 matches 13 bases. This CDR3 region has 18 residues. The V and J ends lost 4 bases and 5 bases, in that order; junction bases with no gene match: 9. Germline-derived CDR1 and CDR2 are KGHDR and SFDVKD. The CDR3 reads CATSERGLAGDGTGELFF. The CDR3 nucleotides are TGTGCCACCAGTGAAAGAGGACTAGCGGGAGACGGGACCGGGGAGCTGTTTTTT.

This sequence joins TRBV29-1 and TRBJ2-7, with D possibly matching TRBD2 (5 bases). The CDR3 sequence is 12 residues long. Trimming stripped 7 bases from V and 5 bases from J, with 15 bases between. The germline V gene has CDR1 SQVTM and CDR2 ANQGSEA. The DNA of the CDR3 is TGCAGCGCCTTCGGGAATGGGGACGAGCAGTACTTC. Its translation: CSAFGNGDEQYF.